The clone carrying this TCR beta chain was found once. Antigen: not known. The data originate from a study of shared clonotypes between healthy human individuals. Turning to the study itself: Each donor's CD8 memory used one plate, CD8 naive two, each CD4 subset three.

Germline V CDR1 and CDR2: SQVTM, ANQGSEA. This CDR3 is 16 amino acids long. The junction had 4 bases not matched to a gene; V was cut back by 3 bases and J by 2 bases. Deep was the level at which the assay was run. The assay was immunoSEQ multiplex PCR, and TCRdb's table has in-frame clones only and misses some. The sample consists of around 2.1 million clones, roughly 95% of them appearing once. HIV-negative, healthy adults without recent acute infections or vaccinations were the donors. Overall study results and limits: Several donors held 4.5% to 5% of naive CD4 clonotypes in common.

Sequencing was performed on naive CD4+ T cells sorted from blood. Subset indicated: CD45RA+ positively selected. The sequence was collected from a man aged 18 to 30 in good health. The genes are TRBV29-1 and TRBJ2-6; 10 bases match TRBD1. The CDR3 DNA sequence: TGCAGCGTTGAGGGACAGGGGAGACCTGGGGCCAACGTCCTGACTTTC. This translates into CSVEGQGRPGANVLTF.